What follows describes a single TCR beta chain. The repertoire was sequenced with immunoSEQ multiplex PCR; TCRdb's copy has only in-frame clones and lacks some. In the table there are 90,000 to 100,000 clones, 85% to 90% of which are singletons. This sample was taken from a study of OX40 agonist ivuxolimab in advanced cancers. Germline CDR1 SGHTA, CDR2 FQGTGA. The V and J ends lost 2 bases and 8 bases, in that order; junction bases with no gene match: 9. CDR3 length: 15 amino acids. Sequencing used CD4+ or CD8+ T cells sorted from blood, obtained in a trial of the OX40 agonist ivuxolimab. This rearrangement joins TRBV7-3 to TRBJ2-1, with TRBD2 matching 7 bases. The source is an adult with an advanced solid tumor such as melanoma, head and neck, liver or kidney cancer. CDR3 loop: CASSLFLGGRDEQFF. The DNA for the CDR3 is TGTGCCAGCAGCTTATTCCTTGGGGGGAGGGATGAGCAGTTCTTC.